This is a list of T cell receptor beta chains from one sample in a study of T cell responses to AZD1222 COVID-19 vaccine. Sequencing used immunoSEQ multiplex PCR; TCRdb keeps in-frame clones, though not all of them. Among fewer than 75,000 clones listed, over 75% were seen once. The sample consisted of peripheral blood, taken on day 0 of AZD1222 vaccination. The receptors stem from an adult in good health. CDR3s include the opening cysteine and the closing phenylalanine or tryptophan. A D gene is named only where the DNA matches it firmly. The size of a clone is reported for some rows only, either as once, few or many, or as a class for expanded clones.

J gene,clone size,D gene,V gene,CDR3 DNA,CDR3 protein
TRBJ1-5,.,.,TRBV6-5,TGTGCCAGCAGTCCCCCGGCAGGCCCTAATCAGCCCCAGCATTTT,CASSPPAGPNQPQHF
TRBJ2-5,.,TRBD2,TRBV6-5,TGTGCCAGCAGCTGGGGACTATTAGAAGAGACCCAGTACTTC,CASSWGLLEETQYF
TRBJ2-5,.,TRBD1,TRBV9,TGTGCCAGCAGCACGTGGACAGGGGCAGAAACCCAGTACTTC,CASSTWTGAETQYF
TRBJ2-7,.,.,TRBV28,TGTGCCAGCAGTTTTAGGGGCAGCTCCTACGAGCAGTACTTC,CASSFRGSSYEQYF
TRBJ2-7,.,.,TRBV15,TGTGCCACCAGCCCACAGGGCGTAAGCTACGAGCAGTACTTC,CATSPQGVSYEQYF
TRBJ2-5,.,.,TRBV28,TGTGCCACCACGGCGGTCCGAGAGACCCAGTACTTC,CATTAVRETQYF
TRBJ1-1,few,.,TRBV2,TGTGCCACCCATACACAGGGCGGTGAAGCTTTCTTT,CATHTQGGEAFF
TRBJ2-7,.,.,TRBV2,TGTGCCAGCAGGCCGGACCAAGGCGAGCAGTACTTC,CASRPDQGEQYF
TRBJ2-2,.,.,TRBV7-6,TGTGCCAGCAGCTTAGTCCACTCGAACACCGGGGAGCTGTTTTTT,CASSLVHSNTGELFF
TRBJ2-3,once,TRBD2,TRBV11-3,TGTGCCAGCAGCCGGGGACTATACGAGTCGGGAGATACGCAGTATTTT,CASSRGLYESGDTQYF
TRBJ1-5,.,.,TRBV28,TGTGCCAGCCTAAGGGTTGGGCAGCCCCAGCATTTT,CASLRVGQPQHF
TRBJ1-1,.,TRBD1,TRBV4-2,TGTGCCAGCCTCCAGGGGGCGCGGGGCACTGAAGCTTTCTTT,CASLQGARGTEAFF
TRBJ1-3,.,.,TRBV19,TGTGCCAGTAGTACGGGACCGCACTCTGGAAACACCATATATTTT,CASSTGPHSGNTIYF
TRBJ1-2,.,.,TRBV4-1,TGCGCCAGCAGCCAAACTTCGACAGGAGCTAACTATGGCTACACCTTC,CASSQTSTGANYGYTF
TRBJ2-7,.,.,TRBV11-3,TGTGCCAGCAGCTTGGACTCCCTGGACTACGAGCAGTACTTC,CASSLDSLDYEQYF
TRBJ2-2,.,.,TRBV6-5,TGTGCCAGCAGTTACTCGATTCTCAGGGCTGCCGGGGAGCTGTTTTTT,CASSYSILRAAGELFF
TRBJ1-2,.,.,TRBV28,TGTGCCAGCAGTTTAACCGGGGGGGGCTACACCTTC,CASSLTGGGYTF
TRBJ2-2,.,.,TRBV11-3,TGTGCCAGCAGCTTAGTAGCTGGGATCACCGGGGAGCTGTTTTTT,CASSLVAGITGELFF
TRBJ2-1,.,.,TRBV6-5,TGTGCCAGCAGTCGCAGTGCCAATGAGCAGTTCTTC,CASSRSANEQFF
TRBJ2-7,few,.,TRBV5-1,TGCGCCAGCAGCACGGGAAATACCTACGAGCAGTACTTC,CASSTGNTYEQYF
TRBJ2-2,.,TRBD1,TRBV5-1,TGCGCCAGCAGCTGGGGACAGGGGATTATAACCGGGGAGCTGTTTTTT,CASSWGQGIITGELFF
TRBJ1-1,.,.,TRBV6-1,TGTGCCAGCAGTGAAGAGGGTTTGAACACTGAAGCTTTCTTT,CASSEEGLNTEAFF
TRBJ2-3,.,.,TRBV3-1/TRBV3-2,TGTGCCAGCAGCGCAACCAAACCGGGACTCAGGACAGATACGCAGTATTTT,CASSATKPGLRTDTQYF
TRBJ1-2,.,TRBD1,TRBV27,TGTGCCAGCAGTTTTTCCGACAGGGCTGCCTATGGCTACACCTTC,CASSFSDRAAYGYTF
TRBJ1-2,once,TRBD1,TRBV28,TGTGCCAGTTCTGAGGGGGCTTATGGCTACACCTTC,CASSEGAYGYTF
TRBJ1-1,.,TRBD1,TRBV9,TGTGCCAGCAGCGGGACTAACCAGGGACAGACTGAAGCTTTCTTT,CASSGTNQGQTEAFF
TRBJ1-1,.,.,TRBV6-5,TGTGCCAGCAGTCCCCAGGGTCGGACTGAAGCTTTCTTT,CASSPQGRTEAFF
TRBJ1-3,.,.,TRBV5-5,TGTGCCAGCAGCTTGGCAGGGAACTCTGGAAACACCATATATTTT,CASSLAGNSGNTIYF
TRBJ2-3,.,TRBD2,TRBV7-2,TGTGCCAGCAGCGGGACTAGCGGTACGCAGTATTTT,CASSGTSGTQYF
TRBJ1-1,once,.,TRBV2,TGTGCCAGCAGTGAGCCCAATTCGCGCGCTGAAGCTTTCTTT,CASSEPNSRAEAFF
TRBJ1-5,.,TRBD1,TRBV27,TGTGCCAGCGGTGGGACAGGGGGAGGGAGCAATCAGCCCCAGCATTTT,CASGGTGGGSNQPQHF
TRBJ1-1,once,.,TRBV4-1,TGCGCCAGCAGCCAAGCCTGGCGGGGGAGAACTGAAGCTTTCTTT,CASSQAWRGRTEAFF
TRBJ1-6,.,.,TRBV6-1,TGTGCCAGCAGTGAACACGGGAATAATTCACCCCTCCACTTT,CASSEHGNNSPLHF
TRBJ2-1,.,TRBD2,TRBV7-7,TGTGCTAGCAGCCCCGGTGGGCTAGCGGGGGGTCGTGAGCAGTTCTTC,CASSPGGLAGGREQFF
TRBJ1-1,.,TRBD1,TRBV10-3,TGTGCCATCAGCCTAAAACCAGGGGGCCGTATGAACACTGAAGCTTTCTTT,CAISLKPGGRMNTEAFF
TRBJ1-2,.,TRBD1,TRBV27,TGTGCCAGCAGACCGACAGGGGCTGGGGAGAAAGGCTACACCTTC,CASRPTGAGEKGYTF
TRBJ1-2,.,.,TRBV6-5,TGTGCCAGCTCAGGGTCCCTTCTCTATGGCTACACCTTC,CASSGSLLYGYTF
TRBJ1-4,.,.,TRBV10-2,TGCGCCACCCAGGGGTATAATGAAAAACTGTTTTTT,CATQGYNEKLFF
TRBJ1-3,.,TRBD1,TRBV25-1,TGTGCCAGCAGGATAATACAGGGGGCTGGAAACACCATATATTTT,CASRIIQGAGNTIYF
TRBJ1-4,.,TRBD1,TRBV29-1,TGCAGCGTTGAGGTGGGGACAGGGTTGAACGAAAAACTGTTTTTT,CSVEVGTGLNEKLFF
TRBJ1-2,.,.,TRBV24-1,TGTGCCACCGGGCAGGCCGGGGGTGACTATGGCTACACCTTC,CATGQAGGDYGYTF
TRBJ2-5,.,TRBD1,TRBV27,TGTGCCAGCAGCACCATTGGACAGGGCAAGACCCAGTACTTC,CASSTIGQGKTQYF
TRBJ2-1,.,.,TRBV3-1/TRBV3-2,TGTGCCAGCAGCCTACCCAATATCAATGAGCAGTTCTTC,CASSLPNINEQFF
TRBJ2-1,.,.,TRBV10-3,TGTGCCATCAGTGAGTCAAGGACTACCTATGAGCAGTTCTTC,CAISESRTTYEQFF
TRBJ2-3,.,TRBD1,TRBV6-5,TGTGCCAGCAGTTACTCGAATGACAGGGGGGAAGGTACGCAGTATTTT,CASSYSNDRGEGTQYF
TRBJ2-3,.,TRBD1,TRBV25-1,TGTGCCAGCACCGAGACAGGGGTTTTTCGGGATACGCAGTATTTT,CASTETGVFRDTQYF
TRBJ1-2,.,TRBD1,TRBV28,TGTGCCACAGGGGGGACCCTTGCGAGGGGCTACACCTTC,CATGGTLARGYTF
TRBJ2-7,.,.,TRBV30,TGTGCCTGGAACGGGGCCGTGATGGGGGTCGAGCAGTACTTC,CAWNGAVMGVEQYF
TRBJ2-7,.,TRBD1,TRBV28,TGTGCCAGCATTTACGGGACAGGGGTTTACGAGCAGTACTTC,CASIYGTGVYEQYF
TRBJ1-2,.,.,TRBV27,TGTGCCAGCAGTTTAAGGCTAGGGAGAGCCTATGGCTACACCTTC,CASSLRLGRAYGYTF
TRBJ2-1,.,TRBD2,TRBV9,TGTGCCAGCAGCCCAAGGGAGGGATATTACAATGAGCAGTTCTTC,CASSPREGYYNEQFF
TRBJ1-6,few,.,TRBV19,TGTGCCAGTAGTATATCGGGGAGGGAGTCACCCCTCCACTTT,CASSISGRESPLHF
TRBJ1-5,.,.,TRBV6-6,TGTGCCAGCAGCCAGCCGCCTGGCGAGCCCCAGCATTTT,CASSQPPGEPQHF